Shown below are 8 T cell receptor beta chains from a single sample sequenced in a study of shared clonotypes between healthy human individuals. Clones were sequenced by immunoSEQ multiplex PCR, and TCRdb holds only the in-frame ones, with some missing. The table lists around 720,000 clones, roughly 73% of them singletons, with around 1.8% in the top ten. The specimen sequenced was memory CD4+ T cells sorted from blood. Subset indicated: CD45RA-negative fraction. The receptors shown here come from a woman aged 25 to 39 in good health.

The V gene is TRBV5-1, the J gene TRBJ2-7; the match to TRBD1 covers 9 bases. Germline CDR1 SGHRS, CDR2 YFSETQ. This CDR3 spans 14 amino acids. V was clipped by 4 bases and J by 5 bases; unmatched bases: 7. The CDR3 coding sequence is TGCGCCAGCAGCACCTGGGACAGGGCCCACGAGCAGTACTTC. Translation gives CASSTWDRAHEQYF.

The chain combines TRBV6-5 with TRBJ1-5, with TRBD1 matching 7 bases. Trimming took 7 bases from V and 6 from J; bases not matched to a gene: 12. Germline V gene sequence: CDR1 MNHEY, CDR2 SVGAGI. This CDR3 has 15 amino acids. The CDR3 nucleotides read TGTGCCAGCAAAAGAATACAGGGGTTGAGTCAGCCCCAGCATTTT. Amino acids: CASKRIQGLSQPQHF.

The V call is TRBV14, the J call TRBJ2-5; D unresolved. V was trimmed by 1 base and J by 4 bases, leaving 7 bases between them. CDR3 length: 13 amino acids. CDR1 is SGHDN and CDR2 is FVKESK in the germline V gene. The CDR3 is CASSQAPRETQYF. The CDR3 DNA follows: TGTGCCAGCAGCCAAGCACCCCGAGAGACCCAGTACTTC.

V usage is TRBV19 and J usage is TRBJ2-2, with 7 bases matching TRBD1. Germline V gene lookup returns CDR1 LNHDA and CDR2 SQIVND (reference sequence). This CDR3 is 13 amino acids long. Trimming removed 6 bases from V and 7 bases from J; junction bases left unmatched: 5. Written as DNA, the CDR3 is TGTGCCAGTAGAAAGACAGGGAGCGGGGAGCTGTTTTTT. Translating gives CASRKTGSGELFF.

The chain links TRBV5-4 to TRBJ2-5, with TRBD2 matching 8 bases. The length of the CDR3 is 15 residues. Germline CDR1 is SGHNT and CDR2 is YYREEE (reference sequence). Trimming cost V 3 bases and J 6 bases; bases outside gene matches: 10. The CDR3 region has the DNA TGTGCCAGCAGCTATACCGGGACTAGTATGAAGACCCAGTACTTC. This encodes CASSYTGTSMKTQYF.

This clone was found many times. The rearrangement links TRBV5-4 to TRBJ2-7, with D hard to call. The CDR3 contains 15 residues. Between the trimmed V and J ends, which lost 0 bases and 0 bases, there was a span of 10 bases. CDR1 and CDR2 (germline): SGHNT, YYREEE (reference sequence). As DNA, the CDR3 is TGTGCCAGCAGCTTGGTTGGCGCCAGCTCCTACGAGCAGTACTTC. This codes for CASSLVGASSYEQYF.

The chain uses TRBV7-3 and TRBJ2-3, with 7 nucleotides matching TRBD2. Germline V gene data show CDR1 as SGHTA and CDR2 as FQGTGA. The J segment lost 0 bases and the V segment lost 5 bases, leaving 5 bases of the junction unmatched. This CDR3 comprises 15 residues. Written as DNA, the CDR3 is TGTGCCAGCAGCCGGGCTAGCGGTAGCACAGATACGCAGTATTTT. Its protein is CASSRASGSTDTQYF.

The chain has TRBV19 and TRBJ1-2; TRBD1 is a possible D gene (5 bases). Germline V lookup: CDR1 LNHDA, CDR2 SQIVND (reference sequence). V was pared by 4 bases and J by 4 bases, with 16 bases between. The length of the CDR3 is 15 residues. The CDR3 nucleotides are TGTGCCAGTAGTACTTGGAGGGGCGCGGGCTATGGCTACACCTTC. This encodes CASSTWRGAGYGYTF.